The T cell receptor (beta chain) under discussion was sequenced for a study of PD-1 blockade in classical Hodgkin lymphoma. Comments on this clone: The antigen is not known.

Time point in this sample: cycle 4 day 1 (C4D1), after more than five weeks of nivolumab. All the patients suffered relapse after autologous stem cell transplantation, and brentuximab vedotin exposure differed. Study-wide points: Exclusion covered patients beginning nivolumab under 1 year post-ASCT. Why repertoires differed is undefined; disease activity or prior therapy possibly contributed. CD4+ but not CD8+ TCR diversity rose significantly by C4D1.

The assay was immunoSEQ multiplex PCR, and TCRdb's table has in-frame clones only and misses some. The repertoire holds about 44,000 clones, with around three fifths as singletons. Germline V lookup: CDR1 ENHRY, CDR2 SYGVKD. The junction had 10 bases not matched to a gene; V was cut back by 0 bases and J by 7 bases. The CDR3 has 17 residues. This sequence joins TRBV10-3 and TRBJ2-7; 12 nucleotides line up with TRBD1. This specimen consisted of peripheral blood mononuclear cells (PBMCs), obtained before the fourth cycle of nivolumab. This receptor was identified in a human donor with classical Hodgkin lymphoma. The CDR3 sequence: CAISESGPGQGAREQYF. CDR3 nucleotides: TGTGCCATCAGTGAGTCGGGGCCGGGACAGGGGGCGAGGGAGCAGTACTTC.